The 7 T cell receptor beta chains below all came from one sample that was sequenced in a study of T cells in Graves' hyperthyroidism and ophthalmopathy. Amplification of TCR beta CDR3 regions was performed using RNA transcripts as template. TCR CDR3 underwent first-round RT-PCR with the HTBI primer set. MiXCR, applied by TCRdb to the multiplex PCR reads, yields one record per CDR3 protein. The sample records around 500,000 distinct CDR3 sequences, 20% to 25% being singletons. Sequenced sample: blood. The source is a woman between 70 and 85 years old with Graves' ophthalmopathy.

The genes are TRBV20-1 and TRBJ1-1; D gene unclear. This CDR3 comprises 13 residues. In germline, CDR1 is DFQATT, CDR2 SNEGSKA (reference sequence). V lost 5 bases, J lost 3 bases, and 13 bases lay in between. This chain's CDR3 is CSARTRPDTEAFF. The CDR3 DNA follows: TGCAGTGCTCGAACTCGGCCAGACACTGAAGCTTTCTTT.

There are a few counts of this clonotype. This clone may be a read error of a much larger clone one base away. The chain uses TRBV11-2 and TRBJ2-3, with 7 positions matching TRBD2. Germline V lookup: CDR1 SGHAT, CDR2 FQNNGV. The CDR3 is 15 amino acids. The CDR3 sequence: CAGSLPSGATDTQYF. DNA for the CDR3: TGTGCCGGCAGCTTACCGAGCGGGGCAACAGATACGCAGTATTTT.

This chain joins TRBV3-1 and TRBJ1-1; D is uncertain. Germline CDR1 LGHDT, CDR2 YNNKEL (reference sequence). This CDR3 spans 16 amino acids. The V gene lost 1 base and the J gene lost 4 bases, with 16 bases spanning the gap. The CDR3 nucleotides are TGTGCCAGCAGCCAAGGCAATCTGGGAGGAGGCACTGAAGCTTTCTTT. Encoded protein: CASSQGNLGGGTEAFF.

V usage is TRBV2 and J usage is TRBJ1-2; TRBD1 agrees at 8 bases. The CDR3 covers 14 residues. Germline V gives CDR1 SNHLY, CDR2 FYNNEI. The V and J ends lost 9 bases and 5 bases, in that order; junction bases with no gene match: 11. CDR3 bases: TGTGCCAGTGAGGGTACAGGGGGACGGTATGGCTACACCTTC. It yields the protein CASEGTGGRYGYTF.

The rearrangement links TRBV18 to TRBJ2-7; no firm D call. Germline CDR1 KGHSH, CDR2 LQKENI. Trimming left V 2 bases short and J 1 base short, with 9 bases between. This CDR3 contains 14 residues. The CDR3 DNA sequence: TGTGCCAGCTCACCAGGATTGCAGTCCTACGAGCAGTACTTC. It is translated as CASSPGLQSYEQYF.

This clonotype was seen only a few times. The V gene is TRBV2, the J gene TRBJ1-2, with no clear D. Germline CDR1 is SNHLY and CDR2 is FYNNEI. This CDR3 is 15 amino acids long. With 0 bases removed from V and 4 bases from J, the gap between germline ends came to 12 bases. The chain's CDR3 is CASSEARAGLYGYTF. DNA for the CDR3: TGTGCCAGCAGTGAAGCGCGGGCAGGCCTCTATGGCTACACCTTC.

The chain is built from TRBV5-1 and TRBJ2-7; the match to TRBD2 covers 8 bases. The CDR3 runs to 13 residues. The V and J ends lost 4 bases and 5 bases, in that order; junction bases with no gene match: 5. Germline lookup yields CDR1 SGHRS and CDR2 YFSETQ. Here the CDR3 DNA reads TGCGCCAGCAGCCTCGGGACTAGTAACGAGCAGTACTTC. The encoded protein is CASSLGTSNEQYF.